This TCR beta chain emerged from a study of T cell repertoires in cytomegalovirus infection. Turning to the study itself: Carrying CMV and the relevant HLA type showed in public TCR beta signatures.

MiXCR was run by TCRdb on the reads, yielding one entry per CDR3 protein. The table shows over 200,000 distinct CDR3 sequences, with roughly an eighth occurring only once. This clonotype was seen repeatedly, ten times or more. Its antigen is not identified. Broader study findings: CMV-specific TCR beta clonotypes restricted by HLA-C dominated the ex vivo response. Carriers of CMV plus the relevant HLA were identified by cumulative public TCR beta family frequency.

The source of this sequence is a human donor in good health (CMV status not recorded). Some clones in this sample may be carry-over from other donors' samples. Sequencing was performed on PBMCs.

The CDR3 loop reads CASSFPGGEQFF. The CDR3 region has the DNA TGTGCCAGCAGCTTCCCCGGGGGTGAGCAGTTCTTC. The gene calls are TRBV7-9 and TRBJ2-1; D might be TRBD2 (6 bases). CDR3 length: 12 residues. Trimming pared 3 bases from V and 9 bases from J, leaving 9 bases between. Germline V gene sequence: CDR1 SEHNR, CDR2 FQNEAQ (reference sequence).